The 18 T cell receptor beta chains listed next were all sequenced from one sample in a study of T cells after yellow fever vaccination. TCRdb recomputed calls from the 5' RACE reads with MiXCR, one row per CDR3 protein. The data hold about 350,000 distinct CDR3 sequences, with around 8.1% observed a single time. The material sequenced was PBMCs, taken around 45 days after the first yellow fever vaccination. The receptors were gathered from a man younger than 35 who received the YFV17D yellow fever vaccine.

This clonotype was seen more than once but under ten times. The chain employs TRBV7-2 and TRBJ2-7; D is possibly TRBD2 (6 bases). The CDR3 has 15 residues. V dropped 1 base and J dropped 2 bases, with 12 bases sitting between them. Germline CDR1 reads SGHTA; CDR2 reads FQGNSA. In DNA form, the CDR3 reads TGTGCCAGCAGCTTAGGAGGACGGACTACCTACGAGCAGTACTTC. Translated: CASSLGGRTTYEQYF.

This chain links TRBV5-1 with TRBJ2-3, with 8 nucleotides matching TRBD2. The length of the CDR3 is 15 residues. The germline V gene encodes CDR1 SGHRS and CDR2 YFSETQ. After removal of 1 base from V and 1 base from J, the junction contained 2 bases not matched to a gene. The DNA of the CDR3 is TGCGCCAGCAGCTTGCAGCGGGGGCGCACAGATACGCAGTATTTT. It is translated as CASSLQRGRTDTQYF.

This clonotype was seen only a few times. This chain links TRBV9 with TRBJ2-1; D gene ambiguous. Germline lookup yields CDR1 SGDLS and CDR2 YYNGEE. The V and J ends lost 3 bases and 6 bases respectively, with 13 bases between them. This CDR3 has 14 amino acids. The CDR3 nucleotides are TGTGCCAGCAGCGGACCCCGGGCCAGCAATGAGCAGTTCTTC. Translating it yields CASSGPRASNEQFF.

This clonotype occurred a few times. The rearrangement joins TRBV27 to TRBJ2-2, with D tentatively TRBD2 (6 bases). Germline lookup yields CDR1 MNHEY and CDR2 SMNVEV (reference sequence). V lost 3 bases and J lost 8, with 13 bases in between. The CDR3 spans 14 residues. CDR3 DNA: TGTGCCAGCAGTTTTATCGGGGGATTGGGGGAGCTGTTTTTT. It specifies CASSFIGGLGELFF.

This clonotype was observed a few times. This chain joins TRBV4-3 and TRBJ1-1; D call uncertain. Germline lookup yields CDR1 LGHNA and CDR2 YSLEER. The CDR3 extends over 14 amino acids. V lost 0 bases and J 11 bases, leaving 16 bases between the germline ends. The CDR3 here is CASSQERTVFGAFF. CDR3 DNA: TGCGCCAGCAGCCAAGAGAGAACAGTCTTCGGGGCTTTCTTT.

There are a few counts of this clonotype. The CDR3 reads CASSHTGIGGSGYTF. CDR3 DNA sequence: TGTGCCAGCAGCCACACAGGGATCGGGGGAAGTGGCTACACCTTC. The chain is built from TRBV3-1 and TRBJ1-2; maybe TRBD1 (6 bases). In germline, CDR1 is LGHDT, CDR2 YNNKEL (reference sequence). Trimming stripped 3 bases from V and 7 bases from J, with 18 bases between. The CDR3 spans 15 residues. Supplemented by reference TRBV3-1 and TRBJ1-2, the full variable domain reads DTAVSQTPKYLVTQMGNDKSIKCEQNLGHDTMYWYKQDSKKFLKIMFSYNNKELIINETVPNRFSPKSPDKAHLNLHINSLELGDSAVYFCASSHTGIGGSGYTFGSGTRLTVV.

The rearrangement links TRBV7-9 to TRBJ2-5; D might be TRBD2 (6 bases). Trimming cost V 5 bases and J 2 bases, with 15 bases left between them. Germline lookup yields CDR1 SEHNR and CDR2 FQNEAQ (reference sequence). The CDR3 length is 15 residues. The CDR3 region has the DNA TGTGCCAGCAGCCGCGGGATGCCGGGGCAAGAGACCCAGTACTTC. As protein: CASSRGMPGQETQYF.

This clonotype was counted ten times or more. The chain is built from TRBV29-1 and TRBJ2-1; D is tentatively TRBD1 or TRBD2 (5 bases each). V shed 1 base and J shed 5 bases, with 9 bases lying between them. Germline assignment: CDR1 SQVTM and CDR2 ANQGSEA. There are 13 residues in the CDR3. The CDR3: CSVEGGVHNEQFF. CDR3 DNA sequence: TGCAGCGTTGAAGGAGGGGTACACAATGAGCAGTTCTTC.

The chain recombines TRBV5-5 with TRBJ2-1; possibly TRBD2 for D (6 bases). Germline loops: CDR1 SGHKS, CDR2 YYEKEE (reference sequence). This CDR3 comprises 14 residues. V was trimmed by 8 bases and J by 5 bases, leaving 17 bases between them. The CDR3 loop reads CARGPGGRHNEQFF. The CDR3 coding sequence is TGTGCCAGGGGCCCCGGGGGACGGCACAATGAGCAGTTCTTC.

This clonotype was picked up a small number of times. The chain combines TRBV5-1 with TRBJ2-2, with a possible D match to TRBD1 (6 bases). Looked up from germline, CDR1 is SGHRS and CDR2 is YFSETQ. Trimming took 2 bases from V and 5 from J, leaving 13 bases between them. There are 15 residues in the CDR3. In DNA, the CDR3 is TGCGCCAGCAGCTTTTCAGGGGTTGTAACCGGGGAGCTGTTTTTT. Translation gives CASSFSGVVTGELFF. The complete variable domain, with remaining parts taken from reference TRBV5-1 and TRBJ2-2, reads KAGVTQTPRYLIKTRGQQVTLSCSPISGHRSVSWYQQTPGQGLQFLFEYFSETQRNKGNFPGRFSGRQFSNSRSEMNVSTLELGDSALYLCASSFSGVVTGELFFGEGSRLTVL.

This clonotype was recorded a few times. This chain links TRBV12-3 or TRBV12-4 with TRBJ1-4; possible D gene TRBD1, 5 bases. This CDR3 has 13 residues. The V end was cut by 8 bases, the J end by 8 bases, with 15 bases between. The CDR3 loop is CASRRGGEEKLFF. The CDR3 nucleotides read TGTGCCAGCCGTCGGGGGGGAGAAGAAAAACTGTTTTTT.

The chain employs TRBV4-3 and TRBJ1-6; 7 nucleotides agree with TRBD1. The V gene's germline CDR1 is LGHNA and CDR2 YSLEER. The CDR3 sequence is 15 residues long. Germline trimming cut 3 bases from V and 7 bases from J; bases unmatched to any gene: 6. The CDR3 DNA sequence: TGCGCCAGCAGCCACCGGGGACAGACAAATTCACCCCTCCACTTT. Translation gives CASSHRGQTNSPLHF.

The CDR3 spells CASRDRVHYGYTF. As DNA, the CDR3 is TGTGCCAGCAGGGACAGGGTGCACTATGGCTACACCTTC. The chain uses TRBV7-2 and TRBJ1-2, with 8 bases that match TRBD1. In germline, CDR1 is SGHTA, CDR2 FQGNSA. The CDR3 runs 13 residues. Losses at the gene ends were 6 bases for V and 3 bases for J; bases not matched to a gene: 3.

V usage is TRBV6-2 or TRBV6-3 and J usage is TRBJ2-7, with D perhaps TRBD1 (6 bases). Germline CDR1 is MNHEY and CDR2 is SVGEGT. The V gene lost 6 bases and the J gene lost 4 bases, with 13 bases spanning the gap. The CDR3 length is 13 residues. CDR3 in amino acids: CASRAGARYEQYF. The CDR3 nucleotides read TGTGCCAGCAGAGCAGGGGCCAGATACGAGCAGTACTTC.

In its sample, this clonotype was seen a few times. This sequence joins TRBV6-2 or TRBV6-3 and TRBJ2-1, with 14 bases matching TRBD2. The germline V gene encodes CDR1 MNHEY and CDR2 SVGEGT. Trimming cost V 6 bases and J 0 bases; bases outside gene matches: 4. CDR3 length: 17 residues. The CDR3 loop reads CASRGLAGASSYNEQFF. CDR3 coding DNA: TGTGCCAGCAGGGGACTAGCGGGGGCGAGCTCCTACAATGAGCAGTTCTTC.

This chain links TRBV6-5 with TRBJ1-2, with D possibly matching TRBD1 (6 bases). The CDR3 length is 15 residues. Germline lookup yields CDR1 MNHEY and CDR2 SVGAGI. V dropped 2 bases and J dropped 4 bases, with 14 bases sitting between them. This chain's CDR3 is CASSYAGDIGYGYTF. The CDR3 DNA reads TGTGCCAGCAGTTACGCAGGGGATATTGGCTATGGCTACACCTTC.

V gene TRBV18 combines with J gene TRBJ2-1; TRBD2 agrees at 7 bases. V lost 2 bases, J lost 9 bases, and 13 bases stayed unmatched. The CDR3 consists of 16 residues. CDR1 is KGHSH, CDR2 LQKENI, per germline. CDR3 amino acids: CASSPARGTGGLEQFF. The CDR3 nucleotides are TGTGCCAGCTCACCAGCTCGCGGTACGGGGGGACTTGAGCAGTTCTTC.

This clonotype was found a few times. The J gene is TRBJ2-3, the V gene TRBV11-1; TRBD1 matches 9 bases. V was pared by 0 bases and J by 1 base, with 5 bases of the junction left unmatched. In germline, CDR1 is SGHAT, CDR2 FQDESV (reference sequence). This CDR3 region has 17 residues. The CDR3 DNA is TGTGCCAGCAGCTTAGCTATACAGGGGGCCGGCACAGATACGCAGTATTTT. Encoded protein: CASSLAIQGAGTDTQYF.